The 15 T cell receptor beta chains reported below all come from one sample, sequenced in a study of Graves' ophthalmopathy and Graves' hyperthyroidism. RNA transcripts were the template, and TCR beta CDR3 regions were amplified from them. In the first round, RT-PCR was carried out with HTBI primers, and a multiplex PCR formed the second round. TCRdb reprocessed the multiplex PCR reads with MiXCR, giving one entry per CDR3 protein. This repertoire shows some 750,000 distinct CDR3 sequences, about 44% found once; its top ten account for around 40%. Sample: peripheral blood. These receptors were collected from an adult man with Graves' ophthalmopathy.

V gene TRBV19 combines with J gene TRBJ2-2, with 8 bases fitting TRBD2. Germline V gene lookup returns CDR1 LNHDA and CDR2 SQIVND (reference sequence). CDR3 length equals 17 residues. V shed 9 bases and J 7 bases; nucleotides not matched to a gene: 19. Here the CDR3 DNA reads TGTGCCAGCCACCCACTATACGGCGGGGGGTCCAACGGGGAGCTGTTTTTT. It is translated as CASHPLYGGGSNGELFF.

This clonotype was seen only a few times. The V gene is TRBV15, the J gene TRBJ2-7, with TRBD2 matching 7 bases. The CDR3 is 14 amino acids. V lost 5 bases and J lost 1; bases outside the gene matches: 5. CDR1 and CDR2 from the germline V gene are LNHNV and YYDKDF (reference sequence). CDR3 protein: CATSLTGGSYEQYF. The CDR3 coding sequence is TGTGCCACCAGCCTAACGGGAGGATCCTACGAGCAGTACTTC. The complete variable domain, with remaining parts taken from reference TRBV15 and TRBJ2-7, reads DAMVIQNPRYQVTQFGKPVTLSCSQTLNHNVMYWYQQKSSQAPKLLFHYYDKDFNNEADTPDNFQSRRPNTSFCFLDIRSPGLGDTAMYLCATSLTGGSYEQYFGPGTRLTVT.

Of note for this clonotype: A read error may be the cause here, since a much bigger clone is one base away. The chain couples TRBV10-3 to TRBJ1-1, with 8 positions matching TRBD1. The CDR3 totals 13 residues. Germline-derived CDR1 and CDR2 are ENHRY and SYGVKD. CDR3 protein: CAIIGQGNTEALF. The CDR3 nucleotides read TGTGCCATCATCGGACAGGGAAACACTGAAGCTCTCTTT.

This clonotype was picked up many times. The chain couples TRBV11-2 to TRBJ2-6; D is unclear. This CDR3 has 13 residues. Trimming pared 8 bases from V and 1 base from J, leaving 6 bases between. Germline CDR1 SGHAT, CDR2 FQNNGV. This chain's CDR3 is CASENSGANVLTF. The CDR3 region has the DNA TGTGCCAGCGAGAATTCTGGGGCCAACGTCCTGACTTTC. Variable domain in full (rest from reference TRBV11-2 and TRBJ2-6): EAGVAQSPRYKIIEKRQSVAFWCNPISGHATLYWYQQILGQGPKLLIQFQNNGVVDDSQLPKDRFSAERLKGVDSTLKIQPAKLEDSAVYLCASENSGANVLTFGAGSRLTVL.

The V gene is TRBV7-9, the J gene TRBJ1-1, with 11 bases identical to TRBD1. V was pared by 0 bases and J by 0 bases, with 3 bases of the junction left unmatched. This CDR3 region has 17 residues. The germline V gene has CDR1 SEHNR and CDR2 FQNEAQ (reference sequence). CDR3 loop: CASSLAGTGGLNTEAFF. CDR3 coding DNA: TGTGCCAGCAGCTTAGCCGGGACAGGGGGGTTGAACACTGAAGCTTTCTTT.

This chain uses TRBV9 with TRBJ2-7; 7 bases fit TRBD1. The V segment lost 0 bases and the J segment 4 bases; nucleotides outside the gene matches: 7. Germline V CDR1 and CDR2: SGDLS, YYNGEE. There are 15 residues in the CDR3. CDR3 in DNA: TGTGCCAGCAGCGTAGAAGAGGGGGCGCGATACGAGCAGTACTTC. It encodes CASSVEEGARYEQYF. Using reference TRBV9 and TRBJ2-7 for the parts outside the CDR3, the full variable domain is DSGVTQTPKHLITATGQRVTLRCSPRSGDLSVYWYQQSLDQGLQFLIQYYNGEERAKGNILERFSAQQFPDLHSELNLSSLELGDSALYFCASSVEEGARYEQYFGPGTRLTVT.

This clonotype came up a few times. The rearrangement links TRBV2 to TRBJ1-2; D is possibly TRBD1 (6 bases). CDR1 SNHLY and CDR2 FYNNEI come from the germline V gene. The CDR3 consists of 14 residues. The CDR3 is CASGPGQSNYGYTF. DNA of the CDR3: TGTGCTAGTGGGCCTGGACAGTCTAACTATGGCTACACCTTC.

This chain joins TRBV11-2 and TRBJ2-5; TRBD1 matches at 8 bases. V shed 4 bases and J 3 bases; nucleotides not matched to a gene: 4. This CDR3 comprises 14 residues. Germline CDR1 SGHAT, CDR2 FQNNGV. CDR3 coding DNA: TGTGCCAGCAGCTCCAGGGGGCTAGAAGAGACCCAGTACTTC. Its translation: CASSSRGLEETQYF. Based on the CDR3 plus reference TRBV11-2 and TRBJ2-5, the full variable domain is EAGVAQSPRYKIIEKRQSVAFWCNPISGHATLYWYQQILGQGPKLLIQFQNNGVVDDSQLPKDRFSAERLKGVDSTLKIQPAKLEDSAVYLCASSSRGLEETQYFGPGTRLLVL.

This clonotype was seen a handful of times. The genes are TRBV19 and TRBJ2-2; D is uncertain. The germline V gene has CDR1 LNHDA and CDR2 SQIVND (reference sequence). V lost 7 bases to trimming and J lost 4 bases, with 19 bases between them. The CDR3 extends over 16 amino acids. CDR3 loop: CASTTGLRYGTGELFF. The CDR3 DNA follows: TGTGCCAGTACGACGGGCCTTAGATATGGCACCGGGGAGCTGTTTTTT.

This clonotype was picked up a small number of times. The CDR3 loop is CSARNDGTNSGNTIYF. The CDR3 DNA follows: TGCAGTGCTAGAAATGACGGGACAAACTCTGGAAACACCATATATTTT. J is TRBJ1-3 and V is TRBV20-1, with D possibly being TRBD1 (6 bases). Trimming took off 2 bases at V and 0 bases at J, with 14 bases between the two ends. Per germline, CDR1 DFQATT and CDR2 SNEGSKA (reference sequence). The CDR3 spans 16 residues.

The chain employs TRBV19 and TRBJ1-1; TRBD1 might be the D (5 bases). The CDR3 spans 13 residues. CDR1 LNHDA and CDR2 SQIVND come from the germline V gene (reference sequence). Between the trimmed V and J ends, which lost 3 bases and 12 bases, there was a span of 17 bases. The CDR3: CASSMGQMGWPFF. The CDR3 DNA follows: TGTGCCAGTAGTATGGGGCAGATGGGGTGGCCTTTCTTT.

This clonotype has only a few counts. This sequence joins TRBV20-1 and TRBJ2-7; 8 bases match TRBD1. Germline CDR1 DFQATT, CDR2 SNEGSKA (reference sequence). This CDR3 contains 12 residues. The V and J ends lost 4 bases and 5 bases, in that order; junction bases with no gene match: 4. DNA for the CDR3: TGCAGTGCTATCAGGGGGCTCCACGAGCAGTACTTC. As protein: CSAIRGLHEQYF.

This clonotype has more than one count but fewer than ten. V usage is TRBV20-1 and J usage is TRBJ2-5; 13 bases align to TRBD2. The last part of the DNA fits TRBJ2-7 better; the J call may be wrong. The CDR3 length is 18 residues. The germline CDR1 and CDR2 sequences are DFQATT and SNEGSKA (reference sequence). The DNA for the CDR3 is TGCAGTGCTAAGAGTCTGGATCGGACTAGCGGGAGCCCCTACGAGCAGTACTTC. Its translation is CSAKSLDRTSGSPYEQYF.

This clonotype was picked up a small number of times. The V and J genes are TRBV20-1 and TRBJ2-5; D call uncertain. The CDR3 totals 12 residues. The germline V and J ends were trimmed by 2 bases and 2 bases, with 6 bases remaining between them. From germline, CDR1 is DFQATT and CDR2 SNEGSKA (reference sequence). The CDR3, as DNA: TGCAGTGCTAGACCTCCACAAGAGACCCAGTACTTC. Its protein is CSARPPQETQYF.

This clonotype was observed once. This chain connects TRBV10-2 to TRBJ2-7; D is perhaps TRBD1 (6 bases). V was clipped by 4 bases and J by 2 bases, with 15 bases between them. The germline V gene has CDR1 WSHSY and CDR2 SAAADI. The CDR3 spans 15 residues. CDR3 sequence reads: CASSAGKQGPYEQYF. CDR3 sequence (DNA): TGCGCCAGCAGTGCGGGGAAACAGGGCCCCTACGAGCAGTACTTC.